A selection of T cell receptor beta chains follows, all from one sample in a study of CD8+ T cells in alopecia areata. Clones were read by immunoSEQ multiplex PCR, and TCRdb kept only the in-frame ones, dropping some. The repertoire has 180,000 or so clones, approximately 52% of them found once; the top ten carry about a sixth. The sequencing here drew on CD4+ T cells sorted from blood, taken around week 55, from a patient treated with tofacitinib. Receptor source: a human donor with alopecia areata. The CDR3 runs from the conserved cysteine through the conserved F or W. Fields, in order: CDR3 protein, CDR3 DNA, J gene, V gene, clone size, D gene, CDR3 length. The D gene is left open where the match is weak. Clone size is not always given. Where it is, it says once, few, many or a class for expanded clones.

CDR3aa: CASSQVSDYGYTF; CDR3nt: TGTGCCAGCAGCCAAGTTAGTGACTATGGCTACACCTTC; j_gene: TRBJ1-2; v_gene: TRBV4-2; abundance: NA; d_gene: NA; len: 13
CDR3aa: CATSRYGVNEQFF; CDR3nt: TGTGCCACCAGCAGATATGGGGTTAATGAGCAGTTCTTC; j_gene: TRBJ2-1; v_gene: TRBV15; abundance: few; d_gene: NA; len: 13
CDR3aa: CASSDGMNTEAFF; CDR3nt: TGCGCCAGCAGCGACGGGATGAACACTGAAGCTTTCTTT; j_gene: TRBJ1-1; v_gene: TRBV5-1; abundance: NA; d_gene: NA; len: 13
CDR3aa: CASSFRAPNTEAFF; CDR3nt: TGCGCCAGCAGCTTTAGGGCCCCGAACACTGAAGCTTTCTTT; j_gene: TRBJ1-1; v_gene: TRBV5-1; abundance: NA; d_gene: NA; len: 14
CDR3aa: CASSLGAAPSNQPQHF; CDR3nt: TGTGCCAGCAGCTTAGGGGCGGCGCCTAGCAATCAGCCCCAGCATTTT; j_gene: TRBJ1-5; v_gene: TRBV7-6; abundance: once; d_gene: NA; len: 16
CDR3aa: CAWSRDRLSNQPQHF; CDR3nt: TGTGCCTGGAGTCGGGACAGGTTGAGCAATCAGCCCCAGCATTTT; j_gene: TRBJ1-5; v_gene: TRBV30; abundance: NA; d_gene: TRBD1; len: 15
CDR3aa: CASSLPVGGELFF; CDR3nt: TGTGCCAGCAGTTTACCTGTGGGCGGGGAGCTGTTTTTT; j_gene: TRBJ2-2; v_gene: TRBV27; abundance: NA; d_gene: NA; len: 13
CDR3aa: CASSAVGGARGNTIYF; CDR3nt: TGTGCCAGCAGCGCCGTTGGGGGGGCGCGTGGAAACACCATATATTTT; j_gene: TRBJ1-3; v_gene: TRBV5-6; abundance: NA; d_gene: NA; len: 16
CDR3aa: CASSPRAGKTGELFF; CDR3nt: TGTGCCAGCAGCCCTCGGGCAGGGAAGACCGGGGAGCTGTTTTTT; j_gene: TRBJ2-2; v_gene: TRBV11-2; abundance: once; d_gene: NA; len: 15
CDR3aa: CASSDRHNYEQYF; CDR3nt: TGTGCCAGCAGTGACAGGCACAACTACGAGCAGTACTTC; j_gene: TRBJ2-7; v_gene: TRBV25-1; abundance: NA; d_gene: NA; len: 13
CDR3aa: CASSRIRDRVYEQYF; CDR3nt: TGTGCCAGCAGCCGAATCCGGGACAGGGTCTACGAGCAGTACTTC; j_gene: TRBJ2-7; v_gene: TRBV6-5; abundance: NA; d_gene: TRBD1; len: 15
CDR3aa: CASSGQVLSSPLHF; CDR3nt: TGTGCCAGCAGCGGACAGGTACTCAGTTCACCCCTCCACTTT; j_gene: TRBJ1-6; v_gene: TRBV6-1; abundance: few; d_gene: TRBD1; len: 14
CDR3aa: CASSQEVTARNQPQHF; CDR3nt: TGCGCCAGCAGCCAAGAGGTGACAGCCCGCAATCAGCCCCAGCATTTT; j_gene: TRBJ1-5; v_gene: TRBV4-1; abundance: NA; d_gene: NA; len: 16
CDR3aa: CASSLELASYNEQFF; CDR3nt: TGTGCCAGCAGCTTGGAACTAGCGTCCTACAATGAGCAGTTCTTC; j_gene: TRBJ2-1; v_gene: TRBV5-4; abundance: few; d_gene: TRBD2; len: 15
CDR3aa: CSVRDRGPSGANVLTF; CDR3nt: TGCAGCGTTCGTGACAGGGGACCCTCTGGGGCCAACGTCCTGACTTTC; j_gene: TRBJ2-6; v_gene: TRBV29-1; abundance: NA; d_gene: TRBD1; len: 16